This is a list of T cell receptor beta chains from one sample in a study of T-cell memory formation after mild COVID-19. TCRdb reprocessed the 5' RACE reads with MiXCR, giving one entry per CDR3 protein. This sample yields 180,000 or so distinct CDR3 sequences, of which 11% are seen a single time; roughly 3.8% belongs to the top ten. Source material: PBMCs or a T cell subset sorted from them (not recorded which). The receptor source for this set is a man aged 18 to 35 who had mild COVID-19 (a few samples of this study predate the infection). Cell type and time point are not known. Each CDR3 is given with its conserved first and last residue. The D gene is left open where the match is weak. Not every row has a clone size; where given, it reads once, few, many or a size class.

j_call d_call clone_size v_call cdr3_aa cdr3_nt
TRBJ1-5 . few TRBV9 CASSPDWDQPQHF TGTGCCAGCAGCCCCGACTGGGATCAGCCCCAGCATTTT
TRBJ1-3 TRBD1 many TRBV7-2 CASSPQGGSGNTIYF TGTGCCAGCAGCCCACAGGGGGGGTCAGGAAACACCATATATTTT
TRBJ2-3 . once TRBV12-2 CASRLVAPRLASGTDTQYF TGTGCAAGTCGCTTAGTGGCCCCCCGACTAGCCTCTGGTACAGATACGCAGTATTTT
TRBJ1-3 . . TRBV4-3 CASSQDSALAGNTIYF TGCGCCAGCAGCCAAGATTCAGCTCTAGCTGGAAACACCATATATTTT
TRBJ1-1 . . TRBV5-1 CASSPGGREAFF TGCGCCAGCAGCCCAGGAGGGAGGGAAGCTTTCTTT
TRBJ1-2 TRBD1 few TRBV10-3 CASRLGGPYGYTF TGTGCCAGCCGTCTAGGGGGCCCCTATGGCTACACCTTC
TRBJ2-2 TRBD1 . TRBV7-3 CASSRGTGANTGELFF TGTGCCAGCAGCCGCGGGACAGGGGCAAACACCGGGGAGCTGTTTTTT
TRBJ2-3 TRBD2 . TRBV20-1 CSADASGGFVRTQYF TGCAGTGCTGACGCTAGCGGGGGTTTCGTACGTACGCAGTATTTT
TRBJ2-2 TRBD2 few TRBV7-9 CASKLPGLAGTGELFF TGTGCCAGCAAATTACCGGGACTAGCGGGCACCGGGGAGCTGTTTTTT
TRBJ2-6 . many TRBV28 CASSSLGQGWSGANVLTF TGTGCCAGCAGTTCCCTGGGGCAGGGATGGTCTGGGGCCAACGTCCTGACTTTC
TRBJ1-4 . few TRBV12-3/TRBV12-4 CASSLGGLGNEKLFF TGTGCCAGCAGTTTGGGGGGGCTCGGTAATGAAAAACTGTTTTTT
TRBJ1-2 . few TRBV28 CASRGGHLLIGYTF TGTGCCAGCAGGGGGGGGCACCTTCTAATAGGCTACACCTTC
TRBJ2-1 . once TRBV5-1 CASSGGTRGGRDEQFF TGCGCCAGCAGCGGGGGGACCCGGGGCGGTCGGGATGAGCAGTTCTTC
TRBJ1-5 . few TRBV7-2 CASSFLTSGRSWAQHF TGTGCCAGCAGCTTCCTAACGTCAGGGCGATCGTGGGCCCAGCATTTT
TRBJ1-2 . few TRBV7-9 CASSREGEDYGYTF TGTGCCAGCAGTCGCGAGGGAGAAGACTATGGCTACACCTTC
TRBJ1-6 . few TRBV5-1 CASSLAGGGYSPLHF TGCGCCAGCAGCTTGGCGGGGGGCGGTTATTCACCCCTCCACTTT
TRBJ2-5 . . TRBV20-1 CSARDSSGLAETQYF TGCAGTGCTAGAGATTCATCGGGACTGGCAGAGACCCAGTACTTC
TRBJ1-1 . many TRBV5-1 CASSFRGGNFEASEAFF TGCGCCAGCAGCTTTAGAGGGGGGAATTTTGAGGCTTCTGAAGCTTTCTTT
TRBJ2-1 TRBD2 few TRBV25-1 CASRASGGFREQFF TGTGCCAGCAGAGCTAGCGGGGGGTTTAGGGAGCAGTTCTTC
TRBJ1-1 . . TRBV5-6 CASSPLGVYTEAFF TGTGCCAGCAGCCCTCTTGGGGTCTACACTGAAGCTTTCTTT
TRBJ1-4 . . TRBV20-1 CSARGSRGANEKLFF TGCAGTGCTAGAGGGAGCCGGGGCGCTAATGAAAAACTGTTTTTT
TRBJ2-4 . few TRBV7-2 CASSEGLAKNIQYF TGTGCCAGCAGCGAGGGCTTAGCCAAAAACATTCAGTACTTC
TRBJ1-2 . . TRBV19 CASAPGPSNEVYTF TGTGCCAGTGCTCCCGGGCCATCAAATGAAGTTTACACCTTC
TRBJ1-2 . . TRBV11-2 CASSLDPGANYGYTF TGTGCCAGCAGCTTAGACCCAGGAGCTAACTATGGCTACACCTTC
TRBJ1-6 TRBD1 . TRBV7-2 CASSSGQGRGSPLHF TGTGCCAGCAGTTCAGGACAGGGAAGGGGATCACCCCTCCACTTT
TRBJ1-5 . . TRBV10-3 CAISEGQGGPQHF TGTGCCATCAGTGAGGGGCAGGGAGGGCCCCAGCATTTT
TRBJ2-7 . . TRBV12-3/TRBV12-4 CASSPRGDYEQYF TGTGCCAGCAGCCCGCGGGGAGACTACGAGCAGTACTTC
TRBJ2-7 TRBD2 few TRBV20-1 CSASGGAGSYEQYF TGCAGTGCCTCCGGGGGGGCAGGCTCCTACGAGCAGTACTTC
TRBJ2-5 . . TRBV5-6 CASSRPGTETQYF TGTGCCAGCAGCAGGCCTGGGACAGAGACCCAGTACTTC
TRBJ1-5 . many TRBV15 CATSRGGRPQHF TGTGCCACCAGCAGAGGGGGACGGCCCCAGCATTTT
TRBJ2-2 . few TRBV24-1 CATSDPGLIPGELFF TGTGCCACCAGCGATCCTGGACTTATCCCCGGGGAGCTGTTTTTT
TRBJ2-1 . few TRBV10-1 CASSQGGQYDEQFF TGCGCCAGCAGTCAAGGAGGCCAGTACGATGAGCAGTTCTTC
TRBJ2-5 . . TRBV24-1 CATSASVGPGETQYF TGTGCCACCAGTGCCAGCGTGGGCCCCGGTGAGACCCAGTACTTC
TRBJ2-5 . . TRBV20-1 CSARVGGRETQYF TGCAGTGCTAGAGTCGGGGGCAGAGAGACCCAGTACTTC
TRBJ2-1 . many TRBV4-1 CASSQGPLIGGTDNEQFF TGCGCCAGCAGCCAAGGCCCACTAATTGGGGGGACCGACAATGAGCAGTTCTTC
TRBJ2-5 TRBD2 . TRBV28 CASSFSGGAWETQYF TGTGCCAGCAGTTTCAGCGGGGGGGCCTGGGAGACCCAGTACTTC
TRBJ1-2 . . TRBV7-9 CASSLESNYGYTF TGTGCCAGCAGCTTAGAAAGTAACTATGGCTACACCTTC
TRBJ1-2 . . TRBV7-2 CASSFGTTYGYTF TGTGCCAGCAGCTTCGGAACAACCTATGGCTACACCTTC
TRBJ2-2 . few TRBV5-1 CASSPGHFGELFF TGCGCCAGCTCGCCAGGGCACTTCGGGGAGCTGTTTTTT
TRBJ1-5 . . TRBV6-2/TRBV6-3 CASSSSGQGQYSNQPQHF .
TRBJ1-6 . many TRBV7-2 CASSFRTSSSYNSPLHF TGTGCCAGCAGCTTCAGGACCAGTAGCTCCTATAATTCACCCCTCCACTTT
TRBJ2-3 . . TRBV3-1 CASSQSAILDTQYF TGTGCCAGCAGTCAAAGCGCAATTCTGGATACGCAGTATTTT
TRBJ2-3 . few TRBV20-1 CSARRPGPIYYTDTQYF TGCAGTGCTAGGCGACCGGGGCCCATCTATTACACAGATACGCAGTATTTT
TRBJ2-7 . . TRBV30 CAWSVGSEQYF TGTGCCTGGAGTGTGGGGAGCGAGCAGTACTTC
TRBJ1-6 . . TRBV9 CASSVSQGYNSPLHF TGTGCCAGCAGCGTATCGCAGGGCTATAATTCACCCCTCCACTTT
TRBJ1-5 . . TRBV12-3/TRBV12-4 CASTLAGNQPQHF TGTGCCAGCACCCTGGCGGGGAATCAGCCCCAGCATTTT
TRBJ2-2 TRBD2 many TRBV10-2 CASGQLAGGPKPNTGELFF TGCGCCAGCGGCCAACTAGCGGGGGGGCCGAAACCGAACACCGGGGAGCTGTTTTTT
TRBJ2-7 . few TRBV4-1 CASSQDWQGETSEQYF TGCGCCAGCAGCCAAGATTGGCAGGGCGAAACCTCCGAGCAGTACTTC
TRBJ1-4 TRBD1 . TRBV4-3 CASSHPGTAVEKLFF TGCGCCAGCAGCCACCCAGGGACAGCCGTTGAAAAACTGTTTTTT
TRBJ1-5 . few TRBV12-3/TRBV12-4 CASSPETGKGQPQHF TGTGCCAGCAGTCCAGAGACAGGAAAGGGTCAGCCCCAGCATTTT
TRBJ2-1 TRBD2 . TRBV6-2/TRBV6-3 CASKLSGTYNEQFF TGTGCCAGCAAACTCAGCGGGACCTACAATGAGCAGTTCTTC
TRBJ2-3 . few TRBV11-2 CASSFGLLTDTQYF TGTGCCAGCAGCTTCGGTTTACTCACAGATACGCAGTATTTT
TRBJ1-1 . . TRBV7-9 CASSSVGNTEAFF TGTGCCAGCAGCTCGGTTGGGAACACTGAAGCTTTCTTT
TRBJ2-6 . . TRBV4-3 CASSQVRSGANVLTF TGCGCCAGCAGCCAAGTTCGCTCTGGGGCCAACGTCCTGACTTTC
TRBJ1-6 . . TRBV7-9 CASSPDLGSNSPLHF TGTGCCAGCAGCCCCGATCTGGGTTCTAATTCACCCCTCCACTTT